Detailed here is one TCR beta chain. Its antigen is unidentified. The sample belongs to a study of monozygotic twins with cystic fibrosis. Study overall: Library input was 2.5 to 3 micrograms of fragmented DNA, with roughly 15 PCR cycles. Study observations and caveats: The repertoire was suggested to be naive-dominated, clonality median about 0.0095. V usage most resembled the co-twin in 13 of 16 pairs. Shared CDR3 numbers were not associated with age, concordance or severity.

Only in-frame clones appear in the TCRdb table, and some are missing; sequencing was by immunoSEQ multiplex PCR. The table records around 33,000 clones, approximately 80% of them present only once. CDR1 and CDR2 from the germline V gene are MGHDK and SYGVNS. There are 17 residues in the CDR3. Trimming took 1 base from V and 3 from J; bases not matched to a gene: 8. Material: blood. The receptor's source is a girl aged 2-10 years with cystic fibrosis. The chain couples TRBV25-1 to TRBJ2-2; TRBD1 matches 7 bases. The CDR3 DNA reads as TGTGCCAGCAGTGAATTCGAGGGGACAGTTTACACCGGGGAGCTGTTTTTT. Protein: CASSEFEGTVYTGELFF.